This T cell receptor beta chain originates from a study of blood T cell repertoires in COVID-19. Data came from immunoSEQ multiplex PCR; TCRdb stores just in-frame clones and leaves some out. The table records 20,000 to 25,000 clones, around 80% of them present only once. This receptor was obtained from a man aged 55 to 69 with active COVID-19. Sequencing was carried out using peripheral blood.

The CDR3 DNA follows: TGTGCCAGCAGCCCGGGTCAGGGGGGAGGAATCTACAATGAGCAGTTCTTC. This gives the protein CASSPGQGGGIYNEQFF. The chain has TRBV14 and TRBJ2-1, with D maybe TRBD1 (7 bases). Germline V gene lookup returns CDR1 SGHDN and CDR2 FVKESK. V lost 4 bases to trimming and J lost 3 bases, with 19 bases between them. The CDR3 contains 17 residues.